This TCR beta chain was identified during a study of cytomegalovirus exposure and HLA in healthy donors. Study-level background: The study's early data release held roughly 91 million unique TCRs from HLA-typed donors. General study results and limits: Previous analysis showed most TCR beta V segments were productive about 90% or about 30% of the time. A few chains tied to CMV proved CMV antigen-specific in vitro. TRBV6-2, TRBV6-3 and some other V segments were excluded as indistinguishable.

The CDR3 is made up of 15 amino acids. V was cut by 5 bases and J by 2 bases, with 13 bases left in between. Germline CDR1 SNHLY, CDR2 FYNNEI. With respect to this clone: What it recognizes is unknown.

It was with 60 Vbeta and 13 Jbeta primers that the PCR ran. Assay used: immunoSEQ multiplex PCR; TCRdb lists only in-frame clones, some missing. This table has more than 130,000 clones, around 77% appearing once. Sequencing was performed on PBMCs. The chain uses TRBV2 and TRBJ1-5, with D possibly being TRBD1 (5 bases). The TCR comes from a man aged 25-45 years in good health and CMV-seronegative. CDR3 sequence (DNA): TGTGCCAGCAGTTATGACAGAAGGGGCAATCAGCCCCAGCATTTT. Amino acid sequence: CASSYDRRGNQPQHF.